One T cell receptor beta chain is described in this entry. Its target is not known. Read coverage stops 3 residues before the CDR3 terminus; the germline J gene supplies the remainder. The source of the sample is a study of T cells in women clearing cervical HPV infection. Study context: With HLA typing for only a few women, HLA confounding remains possible.

General observations from the study: It is unknown whether associations predate infection; no effector/memory or HPV-specific sorting.

TCR beta CDR3 amplified by multiplex PCR from roughly 1,300 ng genomic DNA. The repertoire was sequenced with immunoSEQ multiplex PCR; TCRdb's copy has only in-frame clones and lacks some. This table lists 15,000 to 20,000 clones. CDR1 is SGHTA and CDR2 is FQGNSA in the germline V gene. V lost 3 bases and J lost 7; bases outside the gene matches: 6. The CDR3 totals 15 residues. The sample was blood buffy coat. This TCR was recovered from a woman between 18 and 70 years old with a cervical HPV16 infection that either progressed to CIN3+ or cleared (not recorded which). The J gene is TRBJ1-6, the V gene TRBV7-2, with 7 bases lining up with TRBD1. The CDR3 here is CASSFKTDRNSPLHF. Partial CDR3 DNA: TGTGCCAGCAGCTTCAAGACGGACAGGAATTCACCC.